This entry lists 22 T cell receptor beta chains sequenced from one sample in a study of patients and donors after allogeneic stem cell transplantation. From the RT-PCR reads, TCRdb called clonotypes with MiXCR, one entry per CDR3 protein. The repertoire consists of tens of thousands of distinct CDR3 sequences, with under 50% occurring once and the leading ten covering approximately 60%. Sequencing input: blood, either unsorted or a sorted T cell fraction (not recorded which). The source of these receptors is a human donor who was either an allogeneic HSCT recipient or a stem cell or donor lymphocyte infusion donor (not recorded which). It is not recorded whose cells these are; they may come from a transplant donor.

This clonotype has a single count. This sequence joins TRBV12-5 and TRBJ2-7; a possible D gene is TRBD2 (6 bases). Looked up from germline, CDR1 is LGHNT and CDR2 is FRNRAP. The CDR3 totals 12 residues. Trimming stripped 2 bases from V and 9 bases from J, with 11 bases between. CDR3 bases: TGTGCTAGTGGTTTGTCCCCTAGCGTGCAGTACTTC. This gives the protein CASGLSPSVQYF.

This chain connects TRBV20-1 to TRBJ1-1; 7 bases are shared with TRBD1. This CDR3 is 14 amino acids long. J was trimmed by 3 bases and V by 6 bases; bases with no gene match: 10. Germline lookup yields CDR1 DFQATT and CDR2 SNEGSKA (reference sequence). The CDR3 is CSAREAGGYTEAFF. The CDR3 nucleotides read TGCAGTGCCCGAGAGGCAGGGGGTTACACTGAAGCTTTCTTT.

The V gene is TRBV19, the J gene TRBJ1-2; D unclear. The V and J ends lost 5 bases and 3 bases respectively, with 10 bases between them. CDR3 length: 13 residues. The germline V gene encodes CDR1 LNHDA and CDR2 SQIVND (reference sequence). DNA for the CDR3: TGTGCCAGTAGTGCCGCCGCATACTATGGCTACACCTTC. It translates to CASSAAAYYGYTF.

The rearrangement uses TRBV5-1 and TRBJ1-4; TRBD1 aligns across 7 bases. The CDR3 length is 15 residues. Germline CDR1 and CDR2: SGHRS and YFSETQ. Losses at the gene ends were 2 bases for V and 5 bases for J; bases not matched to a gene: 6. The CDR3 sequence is CASSLTGAENEKLFF. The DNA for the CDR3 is TGCGCCAGCAGCTTAACAGGGGCGGAAAATGAAAAACTGTTTTTT.

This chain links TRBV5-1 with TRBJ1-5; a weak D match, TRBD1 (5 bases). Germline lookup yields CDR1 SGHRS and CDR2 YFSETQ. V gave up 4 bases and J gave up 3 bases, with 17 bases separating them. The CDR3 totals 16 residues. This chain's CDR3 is CASSHSPGDYNQPQHF. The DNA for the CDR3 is TGCGCCAGCAGCCACTCCCCGGGGGATTACAATCAGCCCCAGCATTTT.

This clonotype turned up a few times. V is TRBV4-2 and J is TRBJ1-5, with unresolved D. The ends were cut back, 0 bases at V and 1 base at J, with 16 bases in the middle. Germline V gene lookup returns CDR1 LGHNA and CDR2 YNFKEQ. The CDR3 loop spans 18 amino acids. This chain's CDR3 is CASSQDSKVLGSNQPQHF. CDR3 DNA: TGTGCCAGCAGCCAAGATTCCAAAGTCCTTGGAAGCAATCAGCCCCAGCATTTT.

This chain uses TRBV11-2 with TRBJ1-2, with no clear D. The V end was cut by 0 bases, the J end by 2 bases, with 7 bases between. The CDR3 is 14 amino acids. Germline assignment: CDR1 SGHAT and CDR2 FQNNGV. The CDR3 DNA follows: TGTGCCAGCAGCTTAGATCGACCCAACTATGGCTACACCTTC. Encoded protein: CASSLDRPNYGYTF.

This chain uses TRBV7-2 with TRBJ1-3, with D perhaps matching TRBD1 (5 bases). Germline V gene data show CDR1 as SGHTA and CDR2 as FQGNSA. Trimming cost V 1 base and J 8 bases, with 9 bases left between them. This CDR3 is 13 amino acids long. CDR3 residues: CASSLGGAYTIYF. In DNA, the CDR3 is TGTGCCAGCAGCTTAGGGGGCGCGTACACCATATATTTT.

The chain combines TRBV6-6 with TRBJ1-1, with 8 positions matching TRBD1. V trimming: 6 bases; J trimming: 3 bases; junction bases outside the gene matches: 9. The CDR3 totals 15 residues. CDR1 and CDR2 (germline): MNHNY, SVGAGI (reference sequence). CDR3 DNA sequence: TGTGCCAGCAGCCAGGGGGCCGGGGGCCACACTGAAGCTTTCTTT. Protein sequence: CASSQGAGGHTEAFF.

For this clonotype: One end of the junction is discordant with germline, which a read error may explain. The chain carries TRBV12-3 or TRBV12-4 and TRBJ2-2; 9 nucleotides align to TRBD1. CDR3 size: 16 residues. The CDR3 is CASSFALGQGTGELFF. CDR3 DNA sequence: TGTGCCAGCAGTTTTGCCCTCGGACAGGGGACCGGGGAGCTGTTTTTC.

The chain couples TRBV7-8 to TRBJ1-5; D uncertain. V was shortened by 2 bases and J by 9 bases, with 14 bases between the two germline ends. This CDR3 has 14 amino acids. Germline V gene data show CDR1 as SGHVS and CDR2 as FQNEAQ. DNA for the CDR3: TGTGCCAGCAGCTTAAAGGGAGATCAACGGCCCCAGCATTTT. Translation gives CASSLKGDQRPQHF.

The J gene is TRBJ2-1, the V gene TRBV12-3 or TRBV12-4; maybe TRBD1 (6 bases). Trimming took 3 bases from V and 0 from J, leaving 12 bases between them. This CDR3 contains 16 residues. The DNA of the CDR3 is TGTGCCAGCAGTTTTGGTCCAGGGGACTCCTACAATGAGCAGTTCTTC. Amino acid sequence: CASSFGPGDSYNEQFF.

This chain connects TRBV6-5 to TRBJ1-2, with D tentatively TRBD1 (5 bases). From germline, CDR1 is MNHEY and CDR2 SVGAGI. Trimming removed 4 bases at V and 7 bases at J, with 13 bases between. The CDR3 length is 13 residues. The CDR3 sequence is CASSFGGTAGYTF. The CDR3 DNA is TGTGCCAGCAGTTTTGGGGGGACGGCTGGCTACACCTTC.

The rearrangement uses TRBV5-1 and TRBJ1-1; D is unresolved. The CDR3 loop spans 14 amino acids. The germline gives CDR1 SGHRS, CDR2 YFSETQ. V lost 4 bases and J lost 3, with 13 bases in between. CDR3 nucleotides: TGCGCCAGCAGCAGGGATAGGTCGGACACTGAAGCTTTCTTT. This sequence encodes CASSRDRSDTEAFF.

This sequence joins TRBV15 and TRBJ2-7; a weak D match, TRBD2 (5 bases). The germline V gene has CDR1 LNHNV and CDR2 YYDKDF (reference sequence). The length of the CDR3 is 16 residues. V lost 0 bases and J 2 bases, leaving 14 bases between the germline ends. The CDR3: CATSRDRGTGTYEQYF. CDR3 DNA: TGTGCCACCAGCAGAGATCGTGGCACGGGAACCTACGAGCAGTACTTC.

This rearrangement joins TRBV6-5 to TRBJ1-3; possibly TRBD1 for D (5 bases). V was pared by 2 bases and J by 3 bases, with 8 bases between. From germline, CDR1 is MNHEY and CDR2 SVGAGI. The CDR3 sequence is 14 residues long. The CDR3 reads CASSYLGGGNTIYF. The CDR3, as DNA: TGTGCCAGCAGTTACCTGGGGGGTGGAAACACCATATATTTT.

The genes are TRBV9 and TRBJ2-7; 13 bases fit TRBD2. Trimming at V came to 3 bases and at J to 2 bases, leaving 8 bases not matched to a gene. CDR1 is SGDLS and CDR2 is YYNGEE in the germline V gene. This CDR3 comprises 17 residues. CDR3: CASSGSGLAGTAYEQYF. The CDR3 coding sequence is TGTGCCAGCAGCGGATCGGGACTAGCGGGAACAGCCTACGAGCAGTACTTC.

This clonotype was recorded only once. The chain's CDR3 is CASSLAGDRGQPQHF. DNA of the CDR3: TGTGCCAGCAGCTTAGCTGGGGACAGGGGCCAGCCCCAGCATTTT. The chain combines TRBV7-2 with TRBJ1-5; 10 bases line up with TRBD1. V lost 0 bases and J lost 7; bases outside the gene matches: 3. The CDR3 has 15 residues. Per germline, CDR1 SGHTA and CDR2 FQGNSA.

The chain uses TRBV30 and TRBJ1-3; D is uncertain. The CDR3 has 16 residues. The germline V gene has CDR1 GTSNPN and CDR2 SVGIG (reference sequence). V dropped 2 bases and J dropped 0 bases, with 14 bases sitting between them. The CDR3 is CAWSFSSTFSGNTIYF. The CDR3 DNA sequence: TGTGCCTGGAGTTTTTCCTCGACCTTCTCTGGAAACACCATATATTTT.

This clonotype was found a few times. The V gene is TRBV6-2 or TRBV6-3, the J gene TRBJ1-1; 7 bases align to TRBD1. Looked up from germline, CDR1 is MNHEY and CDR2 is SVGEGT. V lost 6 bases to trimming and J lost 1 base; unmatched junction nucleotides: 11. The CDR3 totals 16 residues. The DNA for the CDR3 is TGTGCCAGCAGGTCAGGGGGGAGGGCTACGAACACTGAAGCTTTCTTT. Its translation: CASRSGGRATNTEAFF.

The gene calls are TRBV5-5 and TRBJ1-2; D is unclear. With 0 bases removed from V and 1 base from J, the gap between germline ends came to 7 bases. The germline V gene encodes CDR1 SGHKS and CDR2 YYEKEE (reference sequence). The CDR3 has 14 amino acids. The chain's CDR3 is CASSLAGFNYGYTF. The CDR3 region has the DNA TGTGCCAGCAGCTTGGCGGGTTTTAACTATGGCTACACCTTC.

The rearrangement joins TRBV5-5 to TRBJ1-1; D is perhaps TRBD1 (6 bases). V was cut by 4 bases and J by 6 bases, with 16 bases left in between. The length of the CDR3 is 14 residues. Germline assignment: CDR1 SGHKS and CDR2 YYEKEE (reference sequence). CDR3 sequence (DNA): TGTGCCAGCAGCCCCGCCCAAAACAGGGCTGAAGCTTTCTTT. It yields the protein CASSPAQNRAEAFF.